This record covers a single T cell receptor beta chain. Antigen unknown. This entry belongs to a study of cytotoxic CD8 clonotypes in ibrutinib-treated CLL. Whole-study context: Patients attained about 25 partial and 2 complete responses; at median approximately 64 months, approximately 15 remained remitted while 12 progressed. Study-wide points: Clonality measured at baseline exceeded age-matched healthy donors, tracking circulating CD8+ T-cell counts.

TCR beta library input comprised approximately 2 micrograms of genomic DNA from cryopreserved PBMCs. Libraries were prepared by immunoSEQ multiplex PCR; TCRdb keeps only in-frame clonotypes and omits some of them. The sample consists of over 130,000 clones, 80% of them appearing once. Germline assignment: CDR1 LNHDA and CDR2 SQIVND (reference sequence). The CDR3 runs 15 residues. V shed 4 bases and J shed 4 bases, with 17 bases lying between them. V gene TRBV19 combines with J gene TRBJ2-7, with D tentatively TRBD2 (6 bases). The sequenced sample was PBMCs, obtained after 36 months of ibrutinib treatment. The clonotype was recovered from a human donor with chronic lymphocytic leukemia. CDR3 amino acids: CASSTRGVGRYEQYF. The CDR3 DNA reads as TGTGCCAGTAGTACCCGCGGGGTGGGACGTTACGAGCAGTACTTC. Full variable domain (missing parts from reference TRBV19 and TRBJ2-7): DGGITQSPKYLFRKEGQNVTLSCEQNLNHDAMYWYRQDPGQGLRLIYYSQIVNDFQKGDIAEGYSVSREKKESFPLTVTSAQKNPTAFYLCASSTRGVGRYEQYFGPGTRLTVT.